Listed below are T cell receptor beta chains from one sample, sequenced in a study of T-cell memory formation after mild COVID-19. TCRdb independently ran MiXCR on the 5' RACE reads; one entry per CDR3 protein. The sample includes about 360,000 distinct CDR3 sequences, approximately 15% of them seen just once. The sequencing sample was made of PBMCs or a T cell subset sorted from them (not recorded which). These receptors all stem from a man between 18 and 29 years old who had mild COVID-19 (a few samples of this study predate the infection). Cell type and time point are not known. CDR3s include the opening cysteine and the closing phenylalanine or tryptophan. The D gene is left open where the match is weak. Size is stated for part of the rows, as once, few or many counts, or as a class when the clone is expanded.

V gene,J gene,D gene,clone size,CDR3 protein,CDR3 DNA
TRBV6-2/TRBV6-3,TRBJ2-3,TRBD2,.,CASSPGRGRSDTQYF,TGTGCCAGCAGCCCCGGGCGGGGGAGGTCGGATACGCAGTATTTT
TRBV10-3,TRBJ2-1,TRBD2,few,CAISDPGRGRGVNEQFF,TGTGCCATCAGTGATCCGGGGAGGGGACGAGGGGTCAATGAGCAGTTCTTC
TRBV27,TRBJ2-3,.,many,CASRMGRRTDTQYF,TGTGCCAGCAGGATGGGCAGGAGGACAGATACGCAGTATTTT
TRBV30,TRBJ1-5,.,.,CAWSTFVGGPQHF,TGTGCCTGGAGTACTTTTGTTGGCGGTCCCCAGCATTTT
TRBV5-1,TRBJ1-6,TRBD1,many,CASSLGQGNSPLHF,TGTGCCAGCAGCCTCGGACAGGGGAATTCACCCCTCCACTTT
TRBV7-3,TRBJ2-3,.,few,CASSLRDFADTQYF,TGTGCCAGCAGCTTAAGGGACTTCGCAGATACGCAGTATTTT
TRBV6-2/TRBV6-3,TRBJ2-7,.,.,CASSYFRSSYEQYF,TGTGCCAGCAGTTACTTCCGGAGCTCCTACGAGCAGTACTTC
TRBV5-1,TRBJ2-5,.,many,CASSAAGEETQYF,TGCGCCAGCAGCGCGGCAGGGGAAGAGACCCAGTACTTC
TRBV19,TRBJ2-2,.,.,CASMERGELFF,TGTGCCAGTATGGAGCGCGGGGAGCTGTTTTTT
TRBV24-1,TRBJ2-2,.,.,CATAQTANTGELFF,TGTGCCACCGCGCAGACAGCGAACACCGGGGAGCTGTTTTTT
TRBV4-3,TRBJ2-3,.,many,CASSQDTGYTDTQYF,TGCGCCAGCAGCCAAGACACAGGTTACACAGATACGCAGTATTTT
TRBV28,TRBJ1-2,TRBD1,few,CASSFDREIGYTF,TGTGCCAGCAGTTTCGACAGGGAAATTGGCTACACCTTC
TRBV7-9,TRBJ1-1,.,.,CASSLERWTEAFF,TGTGCCAGCAGCTTAGAAAGGTGGACTGAAGCTTTCTTT
TRBV2,TRBJ1-4,TRBD1,few,CASSESGQGEKLFF,TGTGCCAGCAGTGAAAGCGGACAGGGTGAAAAACTGTTTTTT
TRBV7-9,TRBJ1-1,.,.,CASSTKNTEAFF,TGTGCCAGCAGCACGAAGAACACTGAAGCTTTCTTT
TRBV7-9,TRBJ1-1,.,.,CASSSSGNAEAFF,TGTGCCAGCAGCTCTTCGGGAAACGCTGAAGCTTTCTTT
TRBV18,TRBJ2-1,TRBD2,.,CASSPFDGGANEQFF,TGTGCCAGCTCCCCTTTCGACGGGGGGGCCAATGAGCAGTTCTTC
TRBV18,TRBJ2-5,.,.,CASSPPGGTETQYF,TGTGCCAGCTCACCACCGGGTGGCACAGAGACCCAGTACTTC
TRBV2,TRBJ2-3,.,few,CASSDTGDTDTQYF,TGTGCCAGCAGTGACACAGGAGACACAGATACGCAGTATTTT
TRBV5-1,TRBJ1-3,.,few,CASSELQGSGNTIYF,TGCGCCAGCAGCGAACTACAGGGCTCTGGAAACACCATATATTTT
TRBV9,TRBJ1-5,.,.,CASSVGGGDRNQPQHF,TGTGCCAGCAGCGTAGGAGGAGGGGATCGCAATCAGCCCCAGCATTTT
TRBV7-3,TRBJ2-7,TRBD2,.,CASSPGAGAYEQYF,TGTGCCAGCAGCCCTGGCGCGGGGGCCTACGAGCAGTACTTC
TRBV19,TRBJ1-6,.,few,CASSIAPGDSPLHF,TGTGCCAGTAGTATAGCCCCCGGCGATTCACCCCTCCACTTT
TRBV4-3,TRBJ1-1,.,few,CASSPRGTNTEAFF,TGCGCCAGCAGCCCAAGGGGTACGAACACTGAAGCTTTCTTT
TRBV6-2/TRBV6-3,TRBJ1-5,TRBD1,.,CASSPLLNNRGNQPQHF,TGTGCCAGCAGTCCCCTCCTGAACAACAGGGGGAATCAGCCCCAGCATTTT
TRBV5-1,TRBJ2-2,TRBD1,few,CASSFVETGGVGELFF,TGCGCCAGCAGCTTCGTGGAGACAGGGGGCGTCGGGGAGCTGTTTTTT
TRBV28,TRBJ1-2,.,.,CASSLRPFYGYTF,TGTGCCAGCAGTTTACGCCCTTTTTACGGCTACACCTTC
TRBV24-1,TRBJ2-1,TRBD2,.,CATSEGKRGGLDEQFF,TGTGCCACCAGTGAAGGGAAGCGGGGGGGCCTAGATGAGCAGTTCTTC
TRBV3-1,TRBJ2-2,TRBD2,.,CASSRQLAGDTGELFF,TGTGCCAGCAGCCGGCAACTAGCGGGGGACACCGGGGAGCTGTTTTTT
TRBV6-5,TRBJ1-5,TRBD1,few,CASSRGTANQPQHF,TGTGCCAGCAGTCGGGGGACAGCGAATCAGCCCCAGCATTTT
TRBV7-2,TRBJ2-7,TRBD1,many,CASSFGIGDRTYEQYF,TGTGCCAGCAGCTTTGGGATCGGGGACAGAACATACGAGCAGTACTTC
TRBV6-2/TRBV6-3,TRBJ2-1,.,few,CASSFGGGFDEQFF,TGTGCCAGCAGTTTCGGGGGCGGGTTCGATGAGCAGTTCTTC
TRBV2,TRBJ1-1,TRBD1,few,CASSGGTGGDTEAFF,TGTGCCAGCAGTGGAGGGACAGGGGGCGACACTGAAGCTTTCTTT
TRBV6-5,TRBJ1-6,.,many,CASSTRTSSPLHF,TGTGCCAGCAGTACGAGGACCAGCTCACCCCTCCACTTT
TRBV11-2,TRBJ2-5,.,many,CASSRLETQYF,TGTGCCAGCAGCCGTTTGGAGACCCAGTACTTC
TRBV15,TRBJ2-2,.,.,CATSMAPDTINTGELFF,TGTGCCACCAGCATGGCACCGGACACAATTAACACCGGGGAGCTGTTTTTT
TRBV24-1,TRBJ1-2,TRBD1,.,CATSNRGLGYTF,TGTGCCACCAGTAACAGGGGGCTCGGCTACACCTTC
TRBV7-2,TRBJ1-3,.,.,CASSIDPTGNTIYF,TGTGCCAGCAGCATTGACCCCACTGGAAACACCATATATTTT
TRBV7-9,TRBJ1-5,TRBD1,few,CASSLGTGFPSNQPQHF,TGTGCCAGCAGCTTAGGGACAGGGTTCCCTAGCAATCAGCCCCAGCATTTT
TRBV4-1,TRBJ1-1,TRBD1,few,CASSQDLGQGPNTEAFF,TGCGCCAGCAGCCAAGATCTGGGACAGGGGCCGAACACTGAAGCTTTCTTT
TRBV9,TRBJ1-5,.,.,CASSVASGGPQHF,TGTGCCAGCAGCGTAGCTTCCGGGGGGCCCCAGCATTTT
TRBV5-1,TRBJ2-1,TRBD1,many,CASSLVGGQGNNEQFF,TGCGCCAGCAGCTTGGTGGGAGGACAGGGGAACAATGAGCAGTTCTTC
TRBV24-1,TRBJ2-3,TRBD1,.,CATQGDISTDTQYF,TGTGCCACCCAGGGGGACATAAGCACAGATACGCAGTATTTT
TRBV6-5,TRBJ1-6,TRBD1,few,CASSYTQGLESPLHF,TGTGCCAGCAGTTACACACAGGGGTTGGAGTCACCCCTCCACTTT
TRBV4-3,TRBJ1-2,TRBD1,.,CASSQDLGTGHGYTF,TGCGCCAGCAGCCAAGACCTCGGGACAGGCCATGGCTACACCTTC
TRBV20-1,TRBJ2-3,.,many,CSARDVWGSTDTQYF,TGCAGTGCTAGAGATGTATGGGGAAGCACAGATACGCAGTATTTT
TRBV20-1,TRBJ2-3,TRBD2,few,CSARPSPLAVFTDTQYF,TGCAGTGCTCGTCCGTCCCCCCTAGCGGTCTTCACAGATACGCAGTATTTT
TRBV5-1,TRBJ2-5,.,many,CASSLAGTSQETQYF,TGCGCCAGCAGCTTGGCGGGGACGTCCCAAGAGACCCAGTACTTC
TRBV4-1,TRBJ1-5,TRBD1,.,CASSLTGTGGYQPQHF,TGCGCCAGCAGCCTAACCGGGACAGGGGGCTATCAGCCCCAGCATTTT
TRBV28,TRBJ1-4,.,few,CASTFLGDEKLFF,TGTGCCAGCACGTTCTTAGGCGACGAAAAACTGTTTTTT
TRBV5-1,TRBJ1-2,.,.,CASSLLGAPGYGYTF,TGCGCCAGCAGCTTGCTGGGGGCGCCTGGCTATGGCTACACCTTC
TRBV5-1,TRBJ2-1,.,many,CASYGVPSYNEQFF,TGCGCCAGCTACGGCGTCCCTTCCTACAATGAGCAGTTCTTC
TRBV4-1,TRBJ2-7,TRBD1,few,CASSQGGTGSYEQYF,TGCGCCAGCAGCCAGGGAGGGACAGGGAGCTACGAGCAGTACTTC
TRBV20-1,TRBJ2-5,.,.,CSAEEPTAQETQYF,TGCAGTGCTGAGGAGCCGACAGCCCAAGAGACCCAGTACTTC
TRBV6-2/TRBV6-3,TRBJ1-2,.,few,CASSDPQGRYGYTF,TGTGCCAGCAGTGACCCTCAGGGAAGGTATGGCTACACCTTC
TRBV6-6,TRBJ2-5,.,.,CASSITGGALKTQYF,TGTGCCAGCAGTATAACTGGGGGCGCATTGAAGACCCAGTACTTC
TRBV5-1,TRBJ2-2,TRBD2,once,CASRFHSAGGSTGELFF,TGCGCCAGCAGATTCCACTCAGCGGGGGGAAGCACCGGGGAGCTGTTTTTT